The clone carrying this T cell receptor (beta chain) has just a few counts. Its target is not known. The data stem from a study of beta chain features in type 1 diabetes. There was one heparinised blood draw per donor, averaging about 120 mL. Trimming cost V 6 bases and J 2 bases, with 18 bases left between them. CDR3 length: 16 amino acids. The germline V gene encodes CDR1 MNHNY and CDR2 SVGAGI (reference sequence). The study's findings and limits: The study found that naive, central memory and Treg TCRB repertoires appeared more similar in patients than in healthy donors. Sequencing of cDNA might inflate the share of cells that strongly express TCR. Across all four CD4+ subsets, people with type 1 diabetes showed modestly shorter TCRB CDR3s. A pattern of fewer insertions and more deletions at VDJ junctions was seen in type 1 diabetes patients.

Expressed TCRB transcripts got sequenced, as all isolated RNA was reverse transcribed. The method was immunoSEQ multiplex PCR; TCRdb's version includes in-frame clones alone and lacks a portion of them. In the table there are around 300,000 clones, roughly 15% of which are singletons. The specimen sequenced was naive CD4+ T cells from blood. This chain uses TRBV6-6 with TRBJ2-3, with D maybe TRBD1 (6 bases). The origin of this receptor is a man younger than 35 with type 1 diabetes. The CDR3 loop reads CASSRQAQSFTDTQYF. The CDR3 coding sequence is TGTGCCAGCAGCCGACAGGCACAGTCCTTCACAGATACGCAGTATTTT.